This entry lists 29 T cell receptor beta chains sequenced from one sample in a study of CD8+CD57+ T cells in acquired aplastic anemia. The TCR beta profiling, which covered VDJ combination and CDR3 sequence, was carried out using genomic DNA as the template. MiXCR, run by TCRdb on the reads, gives a single entry per CDR3 protein. Of some 240,000 distinct CDR3 sequences in the sample, 30% to 35% were seen once. Sequenced: sorted CD4+, CD8+, or CD8+CD57+ T cells (not recorded which) from PBMCs. The receptors originated from a human donor in good health, serving as a control.

This rearrangement joins TRBV19 to TRBJ2-7; D is undetermined. The CDR3 length is 13 residues. CDR1 and CDR2 from the germline V gene are LNHDA and SQIVND (reference sequence). Trimming left V 10 bases short and J 2 bases short, with 15 bases between. The CDR3 sequence: CANDPRRAYEQYF. CDR3 nucleotide sequence: TGTGCCAACGACCCCAGAAGGGCCTACGAGCAGTACTTC. Looking up the rest from reference TRBV19 and TRBJ2-7 gives the full variable domain: DGGITQSPKYLFRKEGQNVTLSCEQNLNHDAMYWYRQDPGQGLRLIYYSQIVNDFQKGDIAEGYSVSREKKESFPLTVTSAQKNPTAFYLCANDPRRAYEQYFGPGTRLTVT.

This chain joins TRBV2 and TRBJ2-5, with D possibly being TRBD2 (5 bases). The V end lost 3 bases, the J end lost 5 bases, and 13 bases lay between the germline ends. From germline, CDR1 is SNHLY and CDR2 FYNNEI. This CDR3 region has 14 residues. CDR3 DNA: TGTGCCAGCAGTGATGGGCTAGCTGGTGAGACCCAGTACTTC. This gives the protein CASSDGLAGETQYF.

This clonotype was counted at least ten times. The chain carries TRBV7-9 and TRBJ1-5; D uncertain. The CDR3 is made up of 13 amino acids. V was cut by 7 bases and J by 5 bases, with 12 bases left in between. The germline V gene encodes CDR1 SEHNR and CDR2 FQNEAQ (reference sequence). CDR3 sequence (DNA): TGTGCCAGCACCCGATATGGGGATCAGCCCCAGCATTTT. It encodes CASTRYGDQPQHF.

This clonotype was observed at least ten times. The V and J genes are TRBV11-3 and TRBJ1-6; TRBD1 agrees at 8 bases. The CDR3 is 14 amino acids. The V segment lost 5 bases and the J segment 7 bases; nucleotides outside the gene matches: 4. The V gene's germline CDR1 is SGHNT and CDR2 YENEEA. The CDR3: CASSRQGNNSPLHF. The CDR3 DNA reads as TGTGCCAGCAGCCGACAGGGGAACAATTCACCCCTCCACTTT.

About this clonotype: The junction shows a germline mismatch at one end, possibly a read error. The V and J genes are TRBV7-2 and TRBJ1-1; TRBD1 is a possible D gene (6 bases). CDR3 length equals 12 residues. The germline CDR1 and CDR2 sequences are SGHTA and FQGNSA. The CDR3 sequence is CAGGRRDTEAFF. CDR3 DNA sequence: TGTGCCGGGGGACGAAGGGACACCGAAGCTTTCTTT.

Many counts were recorded for this clonotype. The V and J genes are TRBV4-1 and TRBJ1-2; TRBD1 is a possible D gene (5 bases). This CDR3 comprises 13 residues. V was clipped by 0 bases and J by 7 bases, with 9 bases between them. Germline V gives CDR1 MGHRA, CDR2 YSYEKL. The CDR3 DNA reads as TGCGCCAGCAGCCAAGATTTGAGGGGTGGCTACACCTTC. Protein product: CASSQDLRGGYTF.

This clonotype was found a few times. The chain employs TRBV4-1 and TRBJ2-1; the D gene is possibly TRBD2 (6 bases). The CDR3 is made up of 15 amino acids. V lost 1 base and J 9 bases, leaving 16 bases between the germline ends. CDR1 and CDR2 (germline): MGHRA, YSYEKL. CDR3 amino acids: CASSQGALVGGEQFF. In DNA form, the CDR3 reads TGCGCCAGCAGCCAAGGAGCACTGGTGGGGGGTGAGCAGTTCTTC.

The chain recombines TRBV7-2 with TRBJ1-4; 11 bases agree with TRBD1. V shed 5 bases and J 7 bases; nucleotides not matched to a gene: 6. The CDR3 runs to 15 residues. Germline values: CDR1 SGHTA, CDR2 FQGNSA. This CDR3 is CASSPGQGAFEKLFF. CDR3 DNA sequence: TGTGCCAGCAGCCCTGGACAGGGGGCTTTTGAAAAACTGTTTTTT.

This sequence joins TRBV7-2 and TRBJ2-7; a weak D match, TRBD1 (6 bases). The CDR3 has 15 residues. Germline V gene data show CDR1 as SGHTA and CDR2 as FQGNSA. V was clipped by 4 bases and J by 0 bases, with 13 bases between them. The CDR3 sequence is CASSSNDRSSYEQYF. The CDR3 nucleotides are TGTGCCAGCAGCTCAAACGACAGGAGCTCCTACGAGCAGTACTTC.

In this sample, this clonotype turned up a few times. The chain links TRBV15 to TRBJ2-7; a weak D match, TRBD1 (6 bases). The CDR3 loop spans 13 amino acids. The ends were cut back, 1 base at V and 7 bases at J, with 11 bases in the middle. Germline values: CDR1 LNHNV, CDR2 YYDKDF (reference sequence). CDR3 loop: CATSRGTGTEQYF. Written as DNA, the CDR3 is TGTGCCACCAGCAGAGGTACAGGGACGGAGCAGTACTTC.

CDR3 in amino acids: CASLGQGGYEQYF. The DNA of the CDR3 is TGTGCCAGTTTGGGACAGGGGGGCTACGAGCAGTACTTC. The V gene is TRBV19, the J gene TRBJ2-7, with TRBD1 matching over 11 bases. Unmatched junction bases numbered 3, after V lost 8 bases and J lost 3 bases. CDR3 length equals 13 residues. Germline loops: CDR1 LNHDA, CDR2 SQIVND (reference sequence).

This clonotype occurred many times. The V gene is TRBV2, the J gene TRBJ1-5; TRBD1 is a possible D gene (6 bases). The CDR3 covers 13 residues. Germline V CDR1 and CDR2: SNHLY, FYNNEI. Deletions cut 6 bases from V and 7 bases from J, with 13 bases between. This CDR3 is CASSQGSDQPQHF. The CDR3 DNA is TGTGCCAGCAGCCAGGGGTCGGACCAGCCCCAGCATTTT.

This clonotype was counted a few times. This chain joins TRBV11-2 and TRBJ1-4; 9 bases are a match to TRBD1. Germline V gives CDR1 SGHAT, CDR2 FQNNGV. V gave up 5 bases and J gave up 6 bases; unmatched junction bases: 10. This CDR3 has 16 amino acids. CDR3 in amino acids: CASSPRGGQGYEKLFF. The CDR3 region has the DNA TGTGCCAGCAGCCCTCGTGGGGGACAGGGTTATGAAAAACTGTTTTTT. The full variable domain, rest sourced from reference TRBV11-2 and TRBJ1-4, is EAGVAQSPRYKIIEKRQSVAFWCNPISGHATLYWYQQILGQGPKLLIQFQNNGVVDDSQLPKDRFSAERLKGVDSTLKIQPAKLEDSAVYLCASSPRGGQGYEKLFFGSGTQLSVL.

For this clonotype: It may be a read error: a sequence one base away is much more abundant. The rearrangement links TRBV20-1 to TRBJ1-1; D remains ambiguous. Germline CDR1 is DFQATT and CDR2 is SNEGSKA (reference sequence). CDR3 size: 13 residues. CDR3 region: CSARLAQSVEAIF. CDR3 DNA sequence: TGCAGTGCTAGATTGGCTCAATCGGTTGAAGCTATCTTT.

This chain connects TRBV30 to TRBJ1-5, with 7 nucleotides matching TRBD1. The CDR3 is made up of 15 amino acids. J lost 0 bases, V lost 3 bases, and 5 bases had no gene match. Germline CDR1 and CDR2: GTSNPN and SVGIG (reference sequence). CDR3 in DNA: TGTGCCTGGAGCGGGGACAGAAATAGCAATCAGCCCCAGCATTTT. Amino acid sequence: CAWSGDRNSNQPQHF.

Comments on this clonotype: A much larger clonotype is one base distant, so this may be a read error. The V and J genes are TRBV12-3 or TRBV12-4 and TRBJ2-1; TRBD1 agrees at 10 bases. J was trimmed by 10 bases and V by 5 bases; bases with no gene match: 11. The CDR3 runs to 15 residues. This CDR3 reads CASSRDRGQGHEQFF. The DNA of the CDR3 is TGTGCCAGCAGTCGGGACAGGGGCCAAGGACACGAGCAGTTCTTC.

This clonotype was seen a single time. This chain uses TRBV3-1 with TRBJ2-7; 7 nucleotides match TRBD1. With 4 bases clipped from V and 6 bases from J, the junction kept 9 bases outside the gene matches. From germline, CDR1 is LGHDT and CDR2 YNNKEL (reference sequence). The CDR3 contains 14 residues. The CDR3 reads CASSPRQGQREQYF. The CDR3 coding sequence is TGTGCCAGCAGCCCGAGACAGGGTCAACGCGAGCAGTACTTC.

This clonotype has only a few counts. CDR3 nucleotides: TGTGCCAGCAGCCGGCCCAACTATGGCTACACCTTC. It translates to CASSRPNYGYTF. V is TRBV14 and J is TRBJ1-2; D not resolved. CDR1 is SGHDN and CDR2 is FVKESK in the germline V gene. The V end was cut by 4 bases, the J end by 2 bases, with 5 bases between. CDR3 length: 12 amino acids. Drawing the rest from reference TRBV14 and TRBJ1-2, the complete variable domain is EAGVTQFPSHSVIEKGQTVTLRCDPISGHDNLYWYRRVMGKEIKFLLHFVKESKQDESGMPNNRFLAERTGGTYSTLKVQPAELEDSGVYFCASSRPNYGYTFGSGTRLTVV.

This clonotype has at least ten counts. The gene calls are TRBV10-1 and TRBJ2-1, with 7 bases matching TRBD1. Germline V gives CDR1 WNHNN, CDR2 SYGVQD (reference sequence). The CDR3 is 14 amino acids. J lost 3 bases, V lost 4 bases, and 3 bases had no gene match. In nucleotides, the CDR3 is TGCGCCAGCAGTGGGACAGGAGACTACAATGAGCAGTTCTTC. As protein: CASSGTGDYNEQFF.

Note on this clonotype: The conserved phenylalanine or tryptophan is not found at the CDR3 terminus, so this likely reflects a read error. This chain joins TRBV14 and TRBJ2-7, with D possibly matching TRBD1 (6 bases). CDR3 length: 14 residues. The germline CDR1 and CDR2 sequences are SGHDN and FVKESK. The V end was cut by 3 bases, the J end by 3 bases, with 12 bases between. CDR3 nucleotide sequence: TGTGCCAGCAGCCATGGGACAACGAACTACGAGCAGTACTCC. Amino acid sequence: CASSHGTTNYEQYS.

Many counts were recorded for this clonotype. One junction end disagrees with the germline gene, perhaps due to a read error. DNA for the CDR3: TGTGCCAGCAGACACAGGGTAGGCTATGATTCACCCCTCCACTTT. This codes for CASRHRVGYDSPLHF. The chain has TRBV2 and TRBJ1-6; weak D call: TRBD1 (6 bases). Germline loops: CDR1 SNHLY, CDR2 FYNNEI. This CDR3 region has 15 residues.

This clonotype was counted a few times. This rearrangement joins TRBV12-3 or TRBV12-4 to TRBJ2-2; 8 bases line up with TRBD2. V shed 1 base and J 7 bases; nucleotides not matched to a gene: 5. The CDR3 is made up of 15 amino acids. The CDR3 loop reads CASSLVRGGGGELFF. For the CDR3, the DNA is TGTGCCAGCAGTTTAGTCCGGGGGGGAGGCGGGGAGCTGTTTTTT.

Only one count was recorded for this clonotype. V and J are TRBV19 and TRBJ1-2, with a possible D match to TRBD1 (5 bases). The germline CDR1 and CDR2 sequences are LNHDA and SQIVND (reference sequence). There are 13 residues in the CDR3. V was cut by 11 bases and J by 8 bases, with 21 bases left in between. For the CDR3, the DNA is TGTGCCTGCGGGCAGGGTTATGCGGGGGGCTACACCTTC. Its protein product is CACGQGYAGGYTF.

In this sample, this clonotype turned up a few times. This chain uses TRBV5-1 with TRBJ1-4, with D perhaps matching TRBD1 (5 bases). The V and J ends lost 2 bases and 0 bases respectively, with 11 bases between them. Germline-derived CDR1 and CDR2 are SGHRS and YFSETQ. The CDR3 length is 16 residues. CDR3 sequence: CASSLGRQSTNEKLFF. CDR3 DNA: TGCGCCAGCAGCTTAGGGAGACAGTCAACTAATGAAAAACTGTTTTTT.

This clonotype was counted ten times or more. The chain carries TRBV7-6 and TRBJ2-2, with a weak D call TRBD1 (5 bases). V was clipped by 6 bases and J by 4 bases, with 9 bases between them. The V gene's germline CDR1 is SGHVS and CDR2 FNYEAQ. This CDR3 is built from 13 residues. The CDR3 here is CASRGTGTGELFF. Here the CDR3 DNA reads TGTGCCAGCAGAGGAACAGGCACCGGGGAGCTGTTTTTT. Full variable domain (outside the CDR3, taken from reference TRBV7-6 and TRBJ2-2): GAGVSQSPRYKVTKRGQDVALRCDPISGHVSLYWYRQALGQGPEFLTYFNYEAQQDKSGLPNDRFSAERPEGSISTLTIQRTEQRDSAMYRCASRGTGTGELFFGEGSRLTVL.

A few counts support this clonotype. CDR3 protein: CASSLRGLSEAFF. The CDR3 coding sequence is TGTGCCAGCAGCTTACGAGGGCTTTCTGAAGCTTTCTTT. The J gene is TRBJ1-1, the V gene TRBV11-2; D is ambiguous. The V gene lost 2 bases and the J gene lost 6 bases, with 10 bases spanning the gap. Germline lookup yields CDR1 SGHAT and CDR2 FQNNGV. The length of the CDR3 is 13 residues.

V gene TRBV9 combines with J gene TRBJ2-1; D might be TRBD1 (6 bases). Germline V lookup: CDR1 SGDLS, CDR2 YYNGEE. V was clipped by 7 bases and J by 5 bases, with 7 bases between them. This CDR3 comprises 11 residues. The DNA of the CDR3 is TGTGCCAGCGGGGGCAACAATGAGCAGTTCTTC. This codes for CASGGNNEQFF.

This clonotype was found a few times. This chain joins TRBV28 and TRBJ2-7, with a tentative D call TRBD1 (6 bases). CDR1 MDHEN and CDR2 SYDVKM come from the germline V gene. V lost 5 bases, J lost 6 bases, and 11 bases lay in between. The CDR3 sequence is 12 residues long. The CDR3 here is CASSTPGVEQYF. For the CDR3, the DNA is TGTGCCAGCAGTACCCCAGGGGTCGAGCAGTACTTC.

The rearrangement links TRBV20-1 to TRBJ2-5; tentatively, D is TRBD1 or TRBD2 (6 bases each). V lost 6 bases, J lost 4 bases, and 27 bases lay in between. This CDR3 is built from 17 residues. CDR1 and CDR2 (germline): DFQATT, SNEGSKA (reference sequence). The CDR3 nucleotides are TGCAGTGCGCCCGGGTTGGGGGGCGAGTGGGGAAGAGAGACCCAGTACTTC. Translated, it gives CSAPGLGGEWGRETQYF.